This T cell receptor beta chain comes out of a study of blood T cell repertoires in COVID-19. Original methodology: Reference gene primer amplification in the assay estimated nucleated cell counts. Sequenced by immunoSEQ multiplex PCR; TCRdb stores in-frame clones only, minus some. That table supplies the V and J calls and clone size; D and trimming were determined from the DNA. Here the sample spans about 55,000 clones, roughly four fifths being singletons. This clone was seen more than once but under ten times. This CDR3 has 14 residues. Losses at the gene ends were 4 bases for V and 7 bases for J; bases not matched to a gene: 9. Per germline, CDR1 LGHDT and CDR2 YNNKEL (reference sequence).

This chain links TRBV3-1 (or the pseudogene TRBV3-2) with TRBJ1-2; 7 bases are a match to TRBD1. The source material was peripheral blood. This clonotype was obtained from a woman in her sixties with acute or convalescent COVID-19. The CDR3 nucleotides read TGTGCCAGCAGCCGAGACAGGGCCATGGGTGGCTACACCTTC. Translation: CASSRDRAMGGYTF.